Here is one T cell receptor (beta chain) with its context. The assay was immunoSEQ multiplex PCR, and TCRdb's table has in-frame clones only and misses some. The sample yields tens of thousands of clones, almost 85% seen once. This record comes from a study of blood T cell repertoires in COVID-19. This CDR3 spans 15 amino acids. The chain has TRBV1 and TRBJ2-3; the table assigns TRBD2, which was not confirmed against the DNA. TRBV1 is designated a pseudogene. Sequences were obtained from peripheral blood. The TCR originated in a man aged 55-75 years with COVID-19, enrolled during active disease. This chain's CDR3 is CTSSEVGEVTDTQYF. As DNA, the CDR3 is TGCACCAGCAGCGAGGTGGGGGAGGTTACAGATACGCAGTATTTT.